This is a list of T cell receptor beta chains from one sample in a study of Ad26.COV2.S vaccination and SARS-CoV-2 variants. Repertoires were generated with immunoSEQ multiplex PCR, while TCRdb's copy carries only in-frame clones and drops some. Altogether 330,000 or so clones are present, 85% to 90% being singletons, with the ten largest covering 5.5%. The specimen comprised peripheral blood, sampled in a trial of Ad26.COV2.S vaccine versus placebo. The source is a person aged 18-65 years who received the Ad26.COV2.S COVID-19 vaccine or a placebo. Each CDR3 is given with its conserved first and last residue. D genes are given only for firm matches. Clone sizes are given selectively: once, few, many, or a class where the clone is expanded.

D gene	V gene	clone size	J gene	CDR3 DNA	CDR3 protein
TRBD1	TRBV6-5	-	TRBJ1-2	TGTGCCAGCAGTTTTACCCAGGGGGCGTCTAACTATGGCTACACCTTC	CASSFTQGASNYGYTF
TRBD1	TRBV6-4	few	TRBJ1-1	TGTGCCAGCAGTGAACGACAGGGGTCGGGCACTGAAGCTTTCTTT	CASSERQGSGTEAFF
TRBD1	TRBV27	-	TRBJ2-5	TGTGCCAGCAGTTTAAGGACAGGGTTAGAGACCCAGTACTTC	CASSLRTGLETQYF
TRBD2	TRBV27	-	TRBJ2-5	TGTGCCAGCAGTTTGGGAGGGAGCTGGGGAGAGACCCAGTACTTC	CASSLGGSWGETQYF
-	TRBV12-5	-	TRBJ1-6	TGTGCTAGTTCAGGCTCCAATTCACCCCTCCACTTT	CASSGSNSPLHF
-	TRBV27	-	TRBJ2-5	TGTGCCAGCAGTGGTCAAGGAGAGACCCAGTACTTC	CASSGQGETQYF
-	TRBV7-9	once	TRBJ2-1	TGTGCCAGCAGCTCATGGACGGATTACAATGAGCAGTTCTTC	CASSSWTDYNEQFF
-	TRBV28	-	TRBJ2-3	TGTGCCAGCAGCTTAGTGGATACGCAGTATTTT	CASSLVDTQYF
TRBD2	TRBV4-1	-	TRBJ2-5	TGCGCCAGCAGCAGGCAAGGACTAGAAGAGACCCAGTACTTC	CASSRQGLEETQYF
TRBD2	TRBV6-2/TRBV6-3	-	TRBJ2-1	TGTGCCAGCAGCTGGACGGGGGGCTACAATGAGCAGTTCTTC	CASSWTGGYNEQFF
-	TRBV6-2/TRBV6-3	-	TRBJ2-1	TGTGCCAGCAGTTACCTGATTAGGAGTGTGCAGTACAATGAGCAGTTCTTC	CASSYLIRSVQYNEQFF
-	TRBV29-1	-	TRBJ1-2	TGCAGCGTTGGTGGGGGAGGGAGCTACACCTTC	CSVGGGGSYTF
TRBD1	TRBV11-2	-	TRBJ1-2	TGTGCCAGCACCTGGGGACAGGGGTATTCGAGGGACTATGGCTACACCTTC	CASTWGQGYSRDYGYTF
TRBD1	TRBV24-1	-	TRBJ1-2	TGTGCCACCAGGGGACAGGGGAACTATGGCTACACCTTC	CATRGQGNYGYTF
-	TRBV3-1/TRBV3-2	-	TRBJ1-2	TGTGCCAGCAGCCAAGCGGGGTCCTCCTCAGGTGGCTACACCTTC	CASSQAGSSSGGYTF
-	TRBV11-3	-	TRBJ2-5	TGTGCCAGCCGACCACAGGGAGGAGAGACCCAGTACTTC	CASRPQGGETQYF
-	TRBV5-4	once	TRBJ1-1	TGTGCCAGCAGCGCGGACACCCTGAACACTGAAGCTTTCTTT	CASSADTLNTEAFF
-	TRBV6-1	-	TRBJ1-1	TGTGCCAGCAGTGAAGTTTTGACAAAATCAGCTTTCTTT	CASSEVLTKSAFF
TRBD1	TRBV18	once	TRBJ2-2	TGTGCCAGCTGGAACGGGACAGCCACGAACACCGGGGAGCTGTTTTTT	CASWNGTATNTGELFF
-	TRBV6-1	-	TRBJ1-2	TGTGCCAGCAGGGGAAGTGAGGGCTACACCTTC	CASRGSEGYTF
TRBD1	TRBV7-9	many	TRBJ1-5	TGTGCCAGCAGCCCCCAGGGGGGGGGACAGCCCCAGCATTTT	CASSPQGGGQPQHF
TRBD2	TRBV30	-	TRBJ2-2	TGTGCCTGGAGGCTAGCGGGGAACACCGGGGAGCTGTTTTTT	CAWRLAGNTGELFF
-	TRBV3-1/TRBV3-2	-	TRBJ1-1	TGTGCCAGCAGCACCCGGGCAGGGGAAGCTTTCTTT	CASSTRAGEAFF
-	TRBV6-5	-	TRBJ1-1	TGTGCCAGCAGTTATGGGGGATGGAACACTGAAGCTTTCTTT	CASSYGGWNTEAFF
-	TRBV7-2	few	TRBJ1-5	TGTGCCAGCGGACCTCGGAATCAGCCCCAGCATTTT	CASGPRNQPQHF
-	TRBV19	once	TRBJ1-2	TGTGCCAGTAGCCAAGGGGGCTACACCTTC	CASSQGGYTF
TRBD2	TRBV6-2/TRBV6-3	-	TRBJ2-3	TGTGCCAGCAGTTTCTCGCTGACCACTAGCGGGAACACAGATACGCAGTATTTT	CASSFSLTTSGNTDTQYF
-	TRBV3-1/TRBV3-2	-	TRBJ1-1	TGTGCCAGCAGCCAAGGGGCGGCAGTAATGAACACTGAAGCTTTCTTT	CASSQGAAVMNTEAFF
TRBD2	TRBV10-3	-	TRBJ2-1	TGTGCCATCAGTGATGGGCGGGGGGTAGTATACAATGAGCAGTTCTTC	CAISDGRGVVYNEQFF
-	TRBV4-3	-	TRBJ1-1	TGCGCCAGCAGCCAAGCCAGGGTGGGTGGGACTGAAGCTTTCTTT	CASSQARVGGTEAFF
TRBD2	TRBV6-4	-	TRBJ2-3	TGTGCCAGCAGTGACGGTAAGCGGGGGATCACAGATACGCAGTATTTT	CASSDGKRGITDTQYF
-	TRBV6-5	once	TRBJ1-1	TGTGCCACCGACTCCTCGAGAGGGAACACTGAAGCTTTCTTT	CATDSSRGNTEAFF
TRBD1	TRBV6-5	-	TRBJ1-3	TGTGCCAGCAGTTCTACCGGGACAGGGGAAGACACCATATATTTT	CASSSTGTGEDTIYF
-	TRBV6-5	-	TRBJ2-7	TGTGCCAGCAGTCTATCCTCGGGACCTATGTACGAGCAGTACTTC	CASSLSSGPMYEQYF
-	TRBV7-9	-	TRBJ2-1	TGTGCCAGCAGCCCAGACCTGGCAGGGGCGAGGAATGAGCAGTTCTTC	CASSPDLAGARNEQFF
-	TRBV9	-	TRBJ1-3	TGTGCCAGCAGCCTTCAGACAGCGTCTGGAAACACCATATATTTT	CASSLQTASGNTIYF
-	TRBV5-6	once	TRBJ1-3	TGTGCCAGCAGTCCCGGAGGGTGGGGCTCTGGAAACACCATATATTTT	CASSPGGWGSGNTIYF
-	TRBV27	-	TRBJ1-5	TGTGCCAGCGGCCCAATGGACACCACGTATCAGCCCCAGCATTTT	CASGPMDTTYQPQHF
TRBD1	TRBV2	-	TRBJ1-2	TGTGCCAGCAGTGAAGCATGGACAGGGTATGGCTACACCTTC	CASSEAWTGYGYTF
-	TRBV29-1	-	TRBJ1-2	TGCAGCGTCGCCCCGGGCTTGAGGGGAGAGGATGGCTACACCTTC	CSVAPGLRGEDGYTF
TRBD1	TRBV19	-	TRBJ1-5	TGTGCCAGTAGTAATCCCGGGACAGGGGAGTATCAGCCCCAGCATTTT	CASSNPGTGEYQPQHF
TRBD1	TRBV19	-	TRBJ1-2	TGTGCCAGTAAATTTCTGGGTCTAAGGGGGCTTAGTGGCTACACCTTC	CASKFLGLRGLSGYTF
-	TRBV19	-	TRBJ1-1	TGTGCCAGTAGTATATATTTCAGCGGGAGCACTGAAGCTTTCTTT	CASSIYFSGSTEAFF
TRBD1	TRBV5-6	-	TRBJ1-2	TGTGCCAGCAGCTTTGGGACAGTTAACTATGGCTACACCTTC	CASSFGTVNYGYTF
-	TRBV30	-	TRBJ1-2	TGTGCCTGGATGCTTCGGGGGGCGACTAACTATGGCTACACCTTC	CAWMLRGATNYGYTF
-	TRBV27	-	TRBJ2-7	TGTGCCAGCAGTTTTGGTCTCGAGCAGTACTTC	CASSFGLEQYF
-	TRBV18	-	TRBJ2-3	TGTGCCAGCTCCCCAGAGACAGGAGTTAGCACAGATACGCAGTATTTT	CASSPETGVSTDTQYF
-	TRBV5-6	-	TRBJ1-3	TGTGCCAGCAGCCGAATACCCTCTACAGGATCTGGAAACACCATATATTTT	CASSRIPSTGSGNTIYF
TRBD1	TRBV7-9	-	TRBJ2-2	TGTGCCAGCGCGGGACAGGTCACCGGGGAGCTGTTTTTT	CASAGQVTGELFF
-	TRBV5-1	-	TRBJ2-3	TGCGCCAGCAGCTTTGAGGATTATTATACGCAGTATTTT	CASSFEDYYTQYF
TRBD2	TRBV10-2	-	TRBJ2-1	TGCGCCAGCAGTAACAGCGGGAGGGCCAGGGATGAGCAGTTCTTC	CASSNSGRARDEQFF
-	TRBV11-2	-	TRBJ2-7	TGTGCCAGCAGCTTAGAAGGATCTGGGGGGCTCTCCTACGAGCAGTACTTC	CASSLEGSGGLSYEQYF
-	TRBV7-2	-	TRBJ1-2	TGTGCCAGCAGCTTAGGAGGGAGCTATGGCTACACCTTC	CASSLGGSYGYTF
-	TRBV5-4	once	TRBJ1-1	TGTGCCAGCAGCTTCGGCCCCTCCTTTGAAGCTTTCTTT	CASSFGPSFEAFF
-	TRBV5-5	-	TRBJ2-2	TGTGCCAGCAGCTTCGGGGTCGCCGGGGAGCTGTTTTTT	CASSFGVAGELFF
-	TRBV2	once	TRBJ1-1	TGTGCCAGCAGTGAACAGGGGATGGCTGAAGCTTTCTTT	CASSEQGMAEAFF
-	TRBV7-9	-	TRBJ2-1	TGTGCCAGCAGCACGGGACTCCACAATGAGCAGTTCTTC	CASSTGLHNEQFF
-	TRBV30	once	TRBJ1-1	TGTGCGTCCGCATTTAAATACACTGAAGCTTTCTTT	CASAFKYTEAFF
-	TRBV6-2/TRBV6-3	-	TRBJ2-5	TGTGCCAGCAGTTACCCCCCTAGCAGCGCCATCGCCGAGACCCAGTACTTC	CASSYPPSSAIAETQYF